This TCR beta chain was recorded in a study of T-cell memory formation after mild COVID-19 (dated by TCRdb to about 2021). Broadly, across the study: TCR sequence clusters from the two donors were largely donor specific. In a couple of donors, T-cell clones that expanded and contracted after mild COVID-19 were tracked by sequencing TCRalpha and TCRbeta repertoires over time. The cohort comprised two young, previously healthy adult volunteers, one female and one male. Study-wide conclusions, independent of this receptor: The study covered only a couple of mild cases, and larger cohorts including severe cases with pre-infection samples were considered necessary. Contracting CD4+ clones turned up mainly in the CM and EM memory subsets, whereas EMRA was where CD8+ clones were enriched. Some responding clones were detected in pre-infection memory, suggesting pre-existing cross-reactive memory T cells joined the SARS-CoV-2 response. SARS-CoV-2 specificity was not confirmed for the second-wave clones peaking on day 37. From day 15 to 85, contracting clones showed balanced CD4/CD8 phenotypes, whereas a second wave of clones that expanded from day 15 to 37 leaned towards CD4+.

This clonotype was counted only a few times. The antigen it recognizes is unknown. There are no base qualities to consult, and no much larger clone falls within one base. V is pared back by 3 bases and J by 6 bases, with 21 bases lying between the germline termini. The CDR1 and CDR2 encoded by the germline V gene are MGHRA and YSYEKL. The CDR3 spans 18 residues, from the cysteine through the phenylalanine. Left in the record is the CDR3 DNA by itself, 54 bases read in frame from the first base. Ficoll-Paque density gradient centrifugation was used to isolate PBMCs. Sequenced on an Illumina NovaSeq 6000. TCRalpha and TCRbeta cDNA libraries were constructed by 5'RACE with constant-segment primers, with sample barcodes and unique molecular identifiers being introduced. RNA was extracted from every sample with Trizol reagent. Libraries were amplified in two PCR steps, with a second sample barcode and Illumina TruSeq adapters added in the second step. Libraries were sequenced on an Illumina NovaSeq with 2 x 150 bp paired-end reads. The authors' analysis ran thus. Reads were demultiplexed and collapsed into UMI-guided consensus sequences with migec v1.2.7. Using mixcr v2.1.11, UMI consensuses were aligned to TRA and TRB V and J templates and then assembled into clonotypes. Expanded or contracted clonotypes were those called significant by both edgeR and NoisET, with noise models trained on biological replicates. For edgeR calls, the cutoffs were a false discovery rate-adjusted p below 0.01 and a log2 fold-change threshold of 1. As an exploratory analysis of dynamics, max-normalized trajectories of the 1000 most abundant clonotypes were examined with PCA combined with hierarchical clustering. Separately sequenced CD4+ and CD8+ repertoires were used to assign the CD4 or CD8 phenotype of responding clones. TCRdb's own reprocessing of the public reads used fastp at Q25 and MiXCR and kept productive beta chains. Identical CDR3 proteins give one entry, which carries the most common genes and DNA. The V and J calls shown here were made by TCRdb, not taken from the authors' results. The sample table holds hundreds of thousands of distinct CDR3 sequences, of which about 24% were seen once. The ten most abundant clones make up about 8.7% of the sample.

The rearrangement joined TRBV4-1 to TRBJ1-6; a tentative D match to TRBD1 spans 6 bases. Sample: PBMCs or a T cell subset sorted from them (not recorded which). The origin of this receptor is an adult woman who had mild COVID-19 (a few samples of this study predate the infection). The sample titles of this study are shuffled in the database, so cell type and time point are left out; the donor was told from shared clones. CDR3 region: CASSQNEGTLPINSPLHF. The DNA sequence is as follows: TGCGCCAGCAGCCAGAATGAGGGGACACTACCGATTAATTCACCCCTCCACTTT.